The 9 T cell receptor beta chains below were found in one sample sequenced in a study of blood T cell repertoires in COVID-19. The assay was immunoSEQ multiplex PCR, and TCRdb's table has in-frame clones only and misses some. The table shows about 180,000 clones, with around 89% occurring only once. Input material: peripheral blood. These receptors all come from a man younger than 35 who had recovered from COVID-19.

The CDR3 loop reads CASSLLLAGGYNEQFF. CDR3 nucleotide sequence: TGTGCCAGCAGTTTATTACTAGCGGGAGGATACAATGAGCAGTTCTTC. This chain connects TRBV27 to TRBJ2-1; 12 nucleotides line up with TRBD2. The germline V gene encodes CDR1 MNHEY and CDR2 SMNVEV (reference sequence). The CDR3 totals 16 residues. Trimming cost V 1 base and J 4 bases; bases outside gene matches: 2.

The chain uses TRBV4-1 and TRBJ1-5; TRBD1 matches at 10 bases. V shed 4 bases, J shed 6 bases, and the junction held 9 bases outside the gene matches. Germline CDR1 MGHRA, CDR2 YSYEKL. The CDR3 is 16 residues long. The CDR3 region has the DNA TGCGCCAGCAGCCCCGGGACAGGGGCGGGTAGTCAGCCCCAGCATTTT. Protein product: CASSPGTGAGSQPQHF.

CDR3 in amino acids: CASSLSGQGYEQYF. CDR3 coding DNA: TGTGCCAGCAGTTTATCGGGACAGGGCTACGAGCAGTACTTC. The chain carries TRBV28 and TRBJ2-7; 9 bases fit TRBD1. The CDR3 has 14 amino acids. Trimming at V came to 1 base and at J to 3 bases, leaving 1 base not matched to a gene. Germline CDR1 and CDR2: MDHEN and SYDVKM.

This chain links TRBV4-3 with TRBJ1-1; TRBD1 might be the D (5 bases). The CDR3 runs 19 residues. Trimming took 0 bases from V and 0 from J, leaving 20 bases between them. CDR1 LGHNA and CDR2 YSLEER come from the germline V gene. This chain's CDR3 is CASSQDLSQALRMNTEAFF. In DNA, the CDR3 is TGCGCCAGCAGCCAAGATCTCTCACAGGCCCTTCGGATGAACACTGAAGCTTTCTTT.

This chain connects TRBV19 to TRBJ1-4; 7 bases are shared with TRBD1. The CDR3 contains 16 residues. CDR1 and CDR2 (germline): LNHDA, SQIVND (reference sequence). Germline trimming cut 4 bases from V and 3 bases from J; bases unmatched to any gene: 8. The CDR3 region has the DNA TGTGCCAGTAGTACCATCGACAGGGACGCTAATGAAAAACTGTTTTTT. It is translated as CASSTIDRDANEKLFF.

The rearrangement uses TRBV6-6 and TRBJ2-1; D is perhaps TRBD2 (7 bases). This CDR3 has 15 amino acids. CDR1 and CDR2 (germline): MNHNY, SVGAGI (reference sequence). The V end lost 5 bases, the J end lost 7 bases, and 18 bases lay between the germline ends. The CDR3 bases are TGTGCCAGCAGTCAAGGGGGGGGTGGGAAAAATGAGCAGTTCTTC. Encoded protein: CASSQGGGGKNEQFF.

This clone came up a few times. A read error may produce the germline difference seen at one junction end. Here the CDR3 reads CASSLGVRGHNEQFF. As DNA, the CDR3 is TGTGCTAGCAGCTTAGGAGTCAGGGGGCACAATGAGCAGTTCTTC. The rearrangement uses TRBV7-7 and TRBJ2-1; 8 bases are shared with TRBD1. The germline V gene has CDR1 SSHAT and CDR2 FNYEAQ (reference sequence). The CDR3 is 15 residues long.

V and J are TRBV25-1 and TRBJ1-6; no firm D call. V was shortened by 3 bases and J by 0 bases, with 15 bases between the two germline ends. The CDR3 contains 18 residues. The germline V gene has CDR1 MGHDK and CDR2 SYGVNS. The DNA of the CDR3 is TGTGCCAGCAGTGATGAGGATCCCCTTAGCTCCTATAATTCACCCCTCCACTTT. Amino acid sequence: CASSDEDPLSSYNSPLHF.

In nucleotides, the CDR3 is TGTGCCAGCAGTTCCCTAGCGGGAGACAATGAGCAGTTCTTC. Its translation is CASSSLAGDNEQFF. The V call is TRBV27, the J call TRBJ2-1; 10 bases are a match to TRBD2. CDR1 and CDR2 from the germline V gene are MNHEY and SMNVEV (reference sequence). The V segment lost 4 bases and the J segment 5 bases; nucleotides outside the gene matches: 2. This CDR3 has 14 residues.